This TCR beta chain was retrieved from a study of T-cell memory formation after mild COVID-19. TCR alpha and TCR beta cDNA libraries with sample barcodes and UMIs came from 5'RACE using constant-segment primers. TCRdb reanalysed the 5' RACE reads using MiXCR and keeps one entry per CDR3 protein. The sample has roughly 250,000 distinct CDR3 sequences; roughly 15% are singletons. Study-wide points: Some responding clones appeared in pre-infection memory, suggesting cross-reactive memory joined. Those CD4+ clones that contracted were mainly in CM and EM (CD8+ ones in EMRA).

The V end was cut by 6 bases, the J end by 7 bases, with 12 bases between. CDR1 and CDR2 from the germline V gene are DFQATT and SNEGSKA (reference sequence). The CDR3 is made up of 11 amino acids. Of note for this clonotype: Its antigen is not identified.

The chain has TRBV20-1 and TRBJ1-2; D is ambiguous. This receptor was obtained from a man aged 18 to 30 who had mild COVID-19 (a few samples of this study predate the infection). Cell type and time point are not known. The sequencing sample was made of PBMCs or a T cell subset sorted from them (not recorded which). The CDR3 reads CSALDPPGYTF. The CDR3, as DNA: TGCAGTGCCCTGGACCCCCCTGGCTACACCTTC.